The TCR beta chain described here comes from a study of cytomegalovirus exposure and HLA in healthy donors. Whole-study findings and limits: What TCR beta sequences reportedly achieved was accurate prediction of HLA-A and HLA-B alleles in most subjects.

The PCR used 60 Vbeta and 13 Jbeta primers. Generated by immunoSEQ multiplex PCR, the TCRdb table keeps only in-frame clones and is missing some. The repertoire holds approximately 170,000 clones, 85% seen once, with 1% in the top ten. To note about this clone: Its antigen is still unknown.

The CDR3 loop spans 17 amino acids. Germline V gene data show CDR1 as GTSNPN and CDR2 as SVGIG (reference sequence). The trim removed 2 bases at V and 5 bases at J, leaving 16 bases unmatched. The J gene is TRBJ1-1, the V gene TRBV30; 8 nucleotides agree with TRBD1. Material: PBMCs. This TCR derives from a boy aged 2 to 9 in good health and CMV-seronegative. The CDR3 is CAWSTPRTGKVVTEAFF. For the CDR3, the DNA is TGTGCCTGGAGTACACCCCGGACAGGGAAAGTAGTAACTGAAGCTTTCTTT.